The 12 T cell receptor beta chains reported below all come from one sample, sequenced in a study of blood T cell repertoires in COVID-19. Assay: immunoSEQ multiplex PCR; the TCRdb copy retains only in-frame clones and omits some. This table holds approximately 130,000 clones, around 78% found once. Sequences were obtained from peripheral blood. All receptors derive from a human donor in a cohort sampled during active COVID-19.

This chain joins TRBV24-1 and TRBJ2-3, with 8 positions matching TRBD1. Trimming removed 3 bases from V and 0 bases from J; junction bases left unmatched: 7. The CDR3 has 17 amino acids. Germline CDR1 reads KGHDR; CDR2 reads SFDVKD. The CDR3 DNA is TGTGCCACCAGTGATCCCCGGACAGGGCTAAGCACAGATACGCAGTATTTT. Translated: CATSDPRTGLSTDTQYF.

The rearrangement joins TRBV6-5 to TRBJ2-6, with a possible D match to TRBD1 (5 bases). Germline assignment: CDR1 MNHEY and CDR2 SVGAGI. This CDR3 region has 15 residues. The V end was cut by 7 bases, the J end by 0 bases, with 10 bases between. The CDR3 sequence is CASTAGPSGANVLTF. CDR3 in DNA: TGTGCCAGCACAGCAGGGCCCTCTGGGGCCAACGTCCTGACTTTC.

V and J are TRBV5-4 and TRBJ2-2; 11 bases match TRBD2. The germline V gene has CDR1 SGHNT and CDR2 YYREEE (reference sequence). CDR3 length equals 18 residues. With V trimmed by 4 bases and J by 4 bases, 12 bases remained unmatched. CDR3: CASSPRTSGPPGTGELFF. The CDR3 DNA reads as TGTGCCAGCAGCCCCCGGACTAGCGGGCCCCCCGGCACCGGGGAGCTGTTTTTT.

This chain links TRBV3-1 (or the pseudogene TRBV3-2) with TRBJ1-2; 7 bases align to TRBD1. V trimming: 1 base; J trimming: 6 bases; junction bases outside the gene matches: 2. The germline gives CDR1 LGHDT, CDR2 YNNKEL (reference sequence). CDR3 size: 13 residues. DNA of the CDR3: TGTGCCAGCAGCCAAGGACAGGGTCATGGCTACACCTTC. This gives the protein CASSQGQGHGYTF.

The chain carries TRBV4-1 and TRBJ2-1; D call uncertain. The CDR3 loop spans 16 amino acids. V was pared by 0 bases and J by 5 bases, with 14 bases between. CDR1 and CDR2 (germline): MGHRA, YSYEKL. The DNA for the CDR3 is TGCGCCAGCAGCCAAGAGGGCAGGAACAGTAACAATGAGCAGTTCTTC. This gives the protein CASSQEGRNSNNEQFF.

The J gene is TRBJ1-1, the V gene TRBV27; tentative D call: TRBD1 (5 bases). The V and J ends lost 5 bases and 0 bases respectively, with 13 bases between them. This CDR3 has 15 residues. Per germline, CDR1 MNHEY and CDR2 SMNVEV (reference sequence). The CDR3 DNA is TGTGCCAGCAGTCGGCGGGGGACCATGAACACTGAAGCTTTCTTT. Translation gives CASSRRGTMNTEAFF.

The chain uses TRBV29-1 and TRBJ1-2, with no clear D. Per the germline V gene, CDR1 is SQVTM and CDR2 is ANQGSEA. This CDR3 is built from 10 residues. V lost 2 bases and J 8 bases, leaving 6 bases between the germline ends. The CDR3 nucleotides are TGCAGCGTTGAATCCGAGGGCTACACCTTC. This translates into CSVESEGYTF.

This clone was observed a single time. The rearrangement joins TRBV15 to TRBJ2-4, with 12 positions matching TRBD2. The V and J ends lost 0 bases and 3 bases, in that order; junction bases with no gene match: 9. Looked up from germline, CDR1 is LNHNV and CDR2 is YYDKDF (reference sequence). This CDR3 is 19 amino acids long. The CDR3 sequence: CATSREPSGGARGKNIQYF. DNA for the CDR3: TGTGCCACCAGCAGAGAACCTAGCGGGGGGGCCAGGGGCAAAAACATTCAGTACTTC.

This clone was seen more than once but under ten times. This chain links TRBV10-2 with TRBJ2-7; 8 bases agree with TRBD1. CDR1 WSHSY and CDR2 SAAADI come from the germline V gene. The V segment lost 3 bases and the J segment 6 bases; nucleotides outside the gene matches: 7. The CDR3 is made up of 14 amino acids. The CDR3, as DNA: TGCGCCAGCAGTGATCAACAGGGGGTAGGCGAGCAGTACTTC. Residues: CASSDQQGVGEQYF.

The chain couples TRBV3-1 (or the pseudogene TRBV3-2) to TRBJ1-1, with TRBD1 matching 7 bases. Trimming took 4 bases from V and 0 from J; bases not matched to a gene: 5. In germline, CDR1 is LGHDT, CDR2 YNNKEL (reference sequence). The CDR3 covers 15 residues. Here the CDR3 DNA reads TGTGCCAGCAGCCCCACCGACAGGGTGAACACTGAAGCTTTCTTT. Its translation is CASSPTDRVNTEAFF.

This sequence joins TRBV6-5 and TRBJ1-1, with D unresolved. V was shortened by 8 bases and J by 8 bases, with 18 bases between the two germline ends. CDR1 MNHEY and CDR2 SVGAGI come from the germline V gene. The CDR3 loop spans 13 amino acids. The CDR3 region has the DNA TGTGCCAGCGCACGGCAGTGGAGATTAGAAGCTTTCTTT. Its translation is CASARQWRLEAFF.

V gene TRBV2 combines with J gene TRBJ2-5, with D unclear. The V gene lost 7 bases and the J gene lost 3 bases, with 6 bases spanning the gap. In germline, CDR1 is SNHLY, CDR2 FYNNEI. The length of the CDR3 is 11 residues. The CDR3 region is CASTIEETQYF. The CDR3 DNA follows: TGTGCCAGCACCATAGAAGAGACCCAGTACTTC. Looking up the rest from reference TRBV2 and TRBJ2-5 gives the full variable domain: EPEVTQTPSHQVTQMGQEVILRCVPISNHLYFYWYRQILGQKVEFLVSFYNNEISEKSEIFDDQFSVERPDGSNFTLKIRSTKLEDSAMYFCASTIEETQYFGPGTRLLVL.